This is a list of T cell receptor beta chains from one sample in a study of T cells in Graves' hyperthyroidism and ophthalmopathy. TCRdb processed the multiplex PCR reads anew with MiXCR; each CDR3 protein has one entry. The sample lists 300,000 to 400,000 distinct CDR3 sequences, about 21% occurring once. The sample taken for sequencing was blood. Every receptor here comes from a woman in her 50s with Graves' hyperthyroidism. The CDR3 runs from the conserved cysteine through the conserved F or W. Each record gives: clone size, V gene, D gene, J gene, CDR3 DNA, CDR3 protein. A D gene is named only where the DNA matches it firmly. Clone size is stated in some rows and not others, as once, few, many or a class when expanded.

abundance: NA; v_gene: TRBV30; d_gene: TRBD1; j_gene: TRBJ2-7; CDR3nt: TGTGCCTGGAGTTTCGGGACAGGGAATTACGAGCAGTACTTC; CDR3aa: CAWSFGTGNYEQYF
abundance: once; v_gene: TRBV20-1; d_gene: NA; j_gene: TRBJ2-3; CDR3nt: TGCAGTGTCACTCGTACGGGAGCGACAGATACGCAGTATTTT; CDR3aa: CSVTRTGATDTQYF
abundance: many; v_gene: TRBV11-2; d_gene: NA; j_gene: TRBJ1-6; CDR3nt: TGTGCCAGCAGCTTAGGGGCGACCGCTGTGAATTCACCCCTCCACTTT; CDR3aa: CASSLGATAVNSPLHF
abundance: many; v_gene: TRBV2; d_gene: NA; j_gene: TRBJ1-1; CDR3nt: TGTGCCGGATCCGAAGGAGGGACTGAAGCTTTCTTT; CDR3aa: CAGSEGGTEAFF
abundance: few; v_gene: TRBV12-3/TRBV12-4; d_gene: NA; j_gene: TRBJ2-4; CDR3nt: TGTGCCAGCAGTGTCCGTTTGGGGGCCAAAAACATTCAGTACTTC; CDR3aa: CASSVRLGAKNIQYF
abundance: many; v_gene: TRBV29-1; d_gene: NA; j_gene: TRBJ2-1; CDR3nt: TGCAGCGTTGAAGATGCGGGATGGGACAATGAGCAGTTCTTC; CDR3aa: CSVEDAGWDNEQFF
abundance: many; v_gene: TRBV18; d_gene: NA; j_gene: TRBJ1-5; CDR3nt: TGTGCCAGCTCATCCGGGATTGCCCAGCCCCAGCATTTT; CDR3aa: CASSSGIAQPQHF
abundance: many; v_gene: TRBV5-4; d_gene: TRBD2; j_gene: TRBJ2-3; CDR3nt: TGTGCCAGCAGCCCGGCAGCTAGCGGAGGAGATACGCAGTATTTT; CDR3aa: CASSPAASGGDTQYF
abundance: NA; v_gene: TRBV25-1; d_gene: NA; j_gene: TRBJ1-4; CDR3nt: TGTGCCAGCAGTGATCAGACAGGCCAAAATGAAAAACTGTTTTTT; CDR3aa: CASSDQTGQNEKLFF
abundance: few; v_gene: TRBV5-4; d_gene: TRBD1; j_gene: TRBJ2-7; CDR3nt: TGTGCCAGCAGCGGCCGCAACAGGGGCTCCTACGAGCAGTACTTC; CDR3aa: CASSGRNRGSYEQYF
abundance: many; v_gene: TRBV20-1; d_gene: NA; j_gene: TRBJ1-1; CDR3nt: TGCAGTGCAGAAACACCGAACACTGAAGCTTTCTTT; CDR3aa: CSAETPNTEAFF
abundance: NA; v_gene: TRBV9; d_gene: NA; j_gene: TRBJ2-3; CDR3nt: TGTGCCAGCAGCGTAGGGTCGATCACAGATACGCAGTATTTT; CDR3aa: CASSVGSITDTQYF
abundance: NA; v_gene: TRBV29-1; d_gene: TRBD1; j_gene: TRBJ1-4; CDR3nt: TGCAGCGTTGAGGGACAGCCTAATGAAAAACTGTTTTTT; CDR3aa: CSVEGQPNEKLFF
abundance: NA; v_gene: TRBV2; d_gene: NA; j_gene: TRBJ2-3; CDR3nt: TGTGCCAGCAGTCGGAGGGCGCGGGCCCTTAGCTGGGATACGCAGTATTTT; CDR3aa: CASSRRARALSWDTQYF
abundance: few; v_gene: TRBV6-1; d_gene: NA; j_gene: TRBJ2-2; CDR3nt: TGTGCCAGCGAGGGCGGGGAGCTGTTTTTT; CDR3aa: CASEGGELFF
abundance: many; v_gene: TRBV7-9; d_gene: NA; j_gene: TRBJ2-1; CDR3nt: TGTGCCAGCAGCCGCCGGGACGCCAATCCCTTGAATGAGCAGTTCTTC; CDR3aa: CASSRRDANPLNEQFF
abundance: NA; v_gene: TRBV19; d_gene: NA; j_gene: TRBJ2-7; CDR3nt: TGTGCCAGTAGGGACCCTCGCTCCTACGAGCAGTACTTC; CDR3aa: CASRDPRSYEQYF
abundance: many; v_gene: TRBV27; d_gene: TRBD2; j_gene: TRBJ2-4; CDR3nt: TGTGCCAGCAGCAGCCGGGAGGGGAGGAACATTCAGTACTTC; CDR3aa: CASSSREGRNIQYF
abundance: NA; v_gene: TRBV12-3/TRBV12-4; d_gene: NA; j_gene: TRBJ1-2; CDR3nt: TGTGCCAGCAGTTTTATTGGCAGGGAAGATGGCTACACCTTC; CDR3aa: CASSFIGREDGYTF
abundance: NA; v_gene: TRBV12-3/TRBV12-4; d_gene: NA; j_gene: TRBJ2-2; CDR3nt: TGTGCCAGCAGTTTAGGAGGGGTTGGGACCGGGGAGCTGTTTTTT; CDR3aa: CASSLGGVGTGELFF
abundance: many; v_gene: TRBV5-8; d_gene: NA; j_gene: TRBJ2-1; CDR3nt: TGTGCCAGCAGCTGGTTTTCCGCAGGGTACAATGAGCAGTTCTTC; CDR3aa: CASSWFSAGYNEQFF
abundance: NA; v_gene: TRBV7-9; d_gene: NA; j_gene: TRBJ1-6; CDR3nt: TGTGCGTCCGGAACTAGCTCCTATAATTCACCCCTCCACTTT; CDR3aa: CASGTSSYNSPLHF
abundance: few; v_gene: TRBV7-9; d_gene: NA; j_gene: TRBJ2-7; CDR3nt: TGTGCCAGCAGCCAGGGGGGCCCCCTCTCCTACGAGCAGTACTTC; CDR3aa: CASSQGGPLSYEQYF
abundance: many; v_gene: TRBV11-2; d_gene: NA; j_gene: TRBJ2-2; CDR3nt: TGTGCCAGCAGCTTAAGCTGGACCCCCACCGGGGAGCTGTTTTTT; CDR3aa: CASSLSWTPTGELFF
abundance: NA; v_gene: TRBV20-1; d_gene: TRBD2; j_gene: TRBJ2-3; CDR3nt: TGCAGTGCTAGAATAGCGGGGAGGGATACGCAGTATTTT; CDR3aa: CSARIAGRDTQYF
abundance: many; v_gene: TRBV11-2; d_gene: TRBD1; j_gene: TRBJ2-1; CDR3nt: TGTGCCAGCAGCCACTTCCGGGACAGGGGCAATGAGCAGTTCTTC; CDR3aa: CASSHFRDRGNEQFF
abundance: few; v_gene: TRBV20-1; d_gene: TRBD1; j_gene: TRBJ1-5; CDR3nt: TGCAGTGCTAGTAGGGGCCAGGGGGTGAGCAATCAGCCCCAGCATTTT; CDR3aa: CSASRGQGVSNQPQHF